The 26 T cell receptor beta chains listed next were all sequenced from one sample in a study of monozygotic twins with inflammatory bowel disease. Reprocessing the 5' RACE reads, TCRdb reports a single entry for every CDR3 protein and omits DNA. The sample has more than 300,000 distinct CDR3 sequences. What was sequenced was blood. Receptors were obtained from a human donor with ulcerative colitis or Crohn's disease, or a healthy co-twin of an affected twin (not recorded which).

V is TRBV2 and J is TRBJ1-6. Per germline, CDR1 SNHLY and CDR2 FYNNEI. The CDR3 loop spans 14 amino acids. CDR3 loop: CASRESSYNSPLHF.

The chain employs TRBV11-2 and TRBJ2-4; TCRdb picks TRBD1, but there is no DNA to check that call. Germline CDR1 reads SGHAT; CDR2 reads FQNNGV. The length of the CDR3 is 19 residues. This chain's CDR3 is CASSFNPSSTTGGHNIQYF.

The gene calls are TRBV7-2 and TRBJ2-7; the TRBD1 assignment by TCRdb is unverifiable without DNA. Germline V gene lookup returns CDR1 SGHTA and CDR2 FQGNSA. The length of the CDR3 is 14 residues. The CDR3 here is CASSSQVPLREQYF.

The V and J genes are TRBV5-1 and TRBJ2-3; the TRBD2 assignment by TCRdb is unverifiable without DNA. Germline CDR1 is SGHRS and CDR2 is YFSETQ. This CDR3 has 14 amino acids. The CDR3 here is CASSLGPMGDTQYF. Filled out from reference TRBV5-1 and TRBJ2-3, the complete variable domain reads KAGVTQTPRYLIKTRGQQVTLSCSPISGHRSVSWYQQTPGQGLQFLFEYFSETQRNKGNFPGRFSGRQFSNSRSEMNVSTLELGDSALYLCASSLGPMGDTQYFGPGTRLTVL.

This chain links TRBV4-3 with TRBJ1-6; the D call of TRBD1 rests on TCRdb alone, since no DNA is present to check it. CDR1 LGHNA and CDR2 YSLEER come from the germline V gene. This CDR3 spans 14 amino acids. The CDR3 sequence is CASSLRDRGSPLHF.

The chain joins TRBV5-6 to TRBJ1-6; TCRdb's D call, TRBD1, is unchecked because there is no DNA. Germline-derived CDR1 and CDR2 are SGHDT and YYEEEE. The CDR3 covers 15 residues. CDR3 loop: CASSVRTGDNSPLHF.

V and J are TRBV7-3 and TRBJ2-3. The V gene's germline CDR1 is SGHTA and CDR2 FQGTGA. The CDR3 covers 16 residues. The CDR3 is CASSLTSGAGTDTQYF.

This chain uses TRBV12-3 or TRBV12-4 with TRBJ1-1; with no DNA, the TCRdb D assignment of TRBD1 cannot be verified. This CDR3 comprises 14 residues. The CDR3 protein is CASSLDWTGVEAFF.

This chain connects TRBV5-1 to TRBJ2-3; the TRBD2 assignment by TCRdb is unverifiable without DNA. The CDR3 sequence is 14 residues long. The germline V gene encodes CDR1 SGHRS and CDR2 YFSETQ. CDR3: CASSRSGYTDTQYF.

V and J are TRBV4-1 and TRBJ1-2; TCRdb picks TRBD1, but there is no DNA to check that call. In germline, CDR1 is MGHRA, CDR2 YSYEKL. This CDR3 has 14 amino acids. CDR3 sequence: CASSQRDIPTGYTF.

The chain links TRBV18 to TRBJ1-6; no DNA is available, so the TRBD1 call from TCRdb remains unchecked. The CDR3 has 16 residues. Germline V gives CDR1 KGHSH, CDR2 LQKENI. CDR3 protein: CASSPRGVPDNSPLHF.

This chain uses TRBV28 with TRBJ2-1; TCRdb picks TRBD2, but there is no DNA to check that call. This CDR3 spans 15 amino acids. The germline CDR1 and CDR2 sequences are MDHEN and SYDVKM. The CDR3 region is CASSPRTAVNNEQFF.

The chain uses TRBV12-3 or TRBV12-4 and TRBJ1-1; TCRdb indicates TRBD1, and absent DNA this call remains unverified. The CDR3 runs 16 residues. CDR3 residues: CASSLTGGAGSTEAFF.

The chain couples TRBV18 to TRBJ2-7. Germline lookup yields CDR1 KGHSH and CDR2 LQKENI. CDR3 length: 14 amino acids. The CDR3 loop reads CASSPPKNRYEQYF.

The gene calls are TRBV3-1 and TRBJ1-5; TCRdb indicates TRBD1, and absent DNA this call remains unverified. CDR3 length: 15 amino acids. Germline V gene lookup returns CDR1 LGHDT and CDR2 YNNKEL (reference sequence). The CDR3 here is CASSQTGVSNQPQHF.

CDR3 sequence: CASSLTGGLEQFF. V and J are TRBV4-3 and TRBJ2-1; the TCRdb D gene call, TRBD1, has no DNA to confirm it. CDR1 LGHNA and CDR2 YSLEER come from the germline V gene. This CDR3 has 13 residues.

The rearrangement links TRBV29-1 to TRBJ2-3; with no DNA, the TCRdb D assignment of TRBD1 cannot be verified. CDR3 length: 15 residues. Germline V CDR1 and CDR2: SQVTM, ANQGSEA. The CDR3 loop is CSEQNRDKGTDTQYF.

This chain connects TRBV20-1 to TRBJ1-3. This CDR3 region has 14 residues. From germline, CDR1 is DFQATT and CDR2 SNEGSKA (reference sequence). This CDR3 is CSARTQKSGNTIYF.

The chain joins TRBV7-8 to TRBJ1-5; TCRdb designates TRBD1, a call that cannot be tested without DNA. The length of the CDR3 is 16 residues. The germline gives CDR1 SGHVS, CDR2 FQNEAQ. CDR3 sequence: CASSLIHDWIGGPQHF. The full variable domain, its missing parts supplied by reference TRBV7-8 and TRBJ1-5, is GAGVSQSPRYKVAKRGQDVALRCDPISGHVSLFWYQQALGQGPEFLTYFQNEAQLDKSGLPSDRFFAERPEGSVSTLKIQRTQQEDSAVYLCASSLIHDWIGGPQHFGDGTRLSIL.

The chain employs TRBV12-3 or TRBV12-4 and TRBJ2-7; TCRdb proposes TRBD2, but this gene call is untestable without DNA. The CDR3 length is 14 residues. The CDR3 spells CASSPVGGPVEQYF.

V and J are TRBV5-1 and TRBJ1-2; TCRdb's assignment of TRBD1 cannot be checked, as there is no DNA. This CDR3 is 15 amino acids long. CDR1 is SGHRS and CDR2 is YFSETQ in the germline V gene. The CDR3: CASSDPGRDFYGYTF.

This chain connects TRBV5-4 to TRBJ2-3. The CDR3 runs to 15 residues. From germline, CDR1 is SGHNT and CDR2 YYREEE (reference sequence). This CDR3 reads CASSPDLLSTDTQYF.

V is TRBV6-1 and J is TRBJ2-7. Germline V lookup: CDR1 MNHNS, CDR2 SASEGT. The CDR3 length is 16 residues. Here the CDR3 reads CASSPDGSSVSLEQYF.

V gene TRBV5-1 combines with J gene TRBJ2-2; TCRdb lists TRBD1, though no DNA is available to test this call. The CDR3 contains 15 residues. Germline CDR1 is SGHRS and CDR2 is YFSETQ. The CDR3 loop reads CASSLDRGHPGELFF.

The chain recombines TRBV5-6 with TRBJ1-1. CDR3 length: 13 residues. Germline values: CDR1 SGHDT, CDR2 YYEEEE. CDR3 residues: CASSPKMNTEAFF.

The chain has TRBV9 and TRBJ2-5; TCRdb indicates TRBD2, and absent DNA this call remains unverified. The CDR3 covers 17 residues. The germline V gene has CDR1 SGDLS and CDR2 YYNGEE. The CDR3: CASSVAVLAGEQETQYF.